A single TCR beta chain is shown here with its context. The clone's antigen remains unknown. Base-call qualities are not available, and no considerably larger clone is one nucleotide away. This entry comes from a study of blood T cell repertoires in COVID-19 (dated by TCRdb to about 2020). Study-wide context: Collaborator samples came from the United States, Italy and Spain and covered acute and convalescent phases of COVID-19. A de-identified subject ID, COVID-19 status, age in years and sex were almost always included in the sample metadata. The prospective study material was composed of cDNA or gDNA derived from T cells, B-cell-depleted T cells, or PBMCs. The samples were drawn from two sources: the first 160 participants of the ongoing ImmuneRACE study, and 1,200 or so subjects contributed by 6 global collaborators. The repertoires were released in a freely available public database meant as a resource for research on the immune response to SARS-CoV-2. Subjects who had been exposed to COVID-19, were actively infected with it, or had recovered from it provided the deeply sampled blood TCRbeta repertoires that made up the dataset. Where available, HLA class I and class II types were taken from metadata supplied by the sample provider and were not determined by assay-based typing.

Whole blood was collected in K2EDTA tubes by collaborating institutions according to the institutions' own protocols. For TCRbeta analysis, collaborator samples were shipped as frozen whole blood, as isolated PBMCs, or as DNA extracted from either sample type. The immunoSEQ Assay, a bias-controlled multiplex PCR, was used to amplify TCRbeta CDR3 regions from genomic DNA. Per the authors' processing: Nucleated cell counts per sample were estimated from amplification of reference gene primers within the assay. To quantify the absolute abundance of each unique TCRbeta CDR3 rearrangement, sequence reads were collapsed and filtered. For each sample, productive Simpson clonality was calculated as the square root of Simpson's diversity index across productive rearrangements. The clones in this table, taken by TCRdb from immuneACCESS, are in-frame only. Not every clone is retained; where verified, under half of the shortfall comes from an unresolved V gene, and the cause of the rest is unknown. D and trimming come from the DNA, and the V and J calls and clone size come from that table. Present in this sample are 100,000 to 150,000 clones, roughly 83% of which were seen just once. The ten biggest clones cover around 37% of the sample.

Here is what the overall study found, with its caveats: The amount of clinical and demographic metadata varied by source and participant and was provided uncurated.

Taken from the germline V gene, the CDR1 and CDR2 loops are MGHRA and YSYEKL. Taken from cysteine to phenylalanine, the CDR3 has 14 residues. CDR3 DNA is the only sequence kept; it has 42 bases, read in frame from the first base. Relative to germline, V is 0 bases shorter and J is 2 bases shorter, with 8 bases between their ends. The specimen was peripheral blood. The sequence is built from TRBV4-1 and TRBJ2-7, with the D gene not confidently named. The sequence derives from a man in his forties with active or convalescent COVID-19. CDR3 region: CASSQDGSAYEQYF. The DNA reads as follows: TGCGCCAGCAGCCAAGATGGTTCAGCCTACGAGCAGTACTTC.